These 29 T cell receptor beta chains came from one sample sequenced in a study of blood T cells in healthy people across ages. Primers used in a second PCR of roughly 6 to 11 cycles were a sample-barcoded 5' primer and a J-beta primer mix. TCRdb used MiXCR to reprocess the 5' RACE reads, holding one entry per CDR3 protein. The repertoire holds about 930,000 distinct CDR3 sequences, with 25% to 35% as singletons. These same data were also listed under a study on T cells of mothers and their children.

Sequencing was done on a sample of blood. The receptor set was obtained from a woman in her thirties or forties in good health.

This clonotype was counted between two and nine times. This rearrangement joins TRBV7-2 to TRBJ2-5, with a possible D match to TRBD2 (7 bases). Germline assignment: CDR1 SGHTA and CDR2 FQGNSA. This CDR3 contains 15 residues. V was pared by 5 bases and J by 7 bases, with 20 bases between. The CDR3: CASSTGAGAGGTQYF. The CDR3 DNA sequence: TGTGCCAGCAGCACCGGGGCGGGGGCCGGCGGGACCCAGTACTTC. Variable domain in full (rest from reference TRBV7-2 and TRBJ2-5): GAGVSQSPSNKVTEKGKDVELRCDPISGHTALYWYRQSLGQGLEFLIYFQGNSAPDKSGLPSDRFSAERTGGSVSTLTIQRTQQEDSAVYLCASSTGAGAGGTQYFGPGTRLLVL.

About this clonotype itself: Being one base from a much bigger clone, this may be a read error. The chain has TRBV30 and TRBJ2-7; D tentatively fits TRBD1 or TRBD2 (5 bases each). Trimming removed 1 base from V and 0 bases from J, with 7 bases in between. Germline loops: CDR1 GTSNPN, CDR2 SVGIG (reference sequence). The CDR3 contains 13 residues. The CDR3 region is CAWSEGSSYEQYV. The CDR3 nucleotides are TGTGCCTGGAGTGAGGGGAGCTCCTACGAGCAGTACGTC.

This clonotype occurred many times. J is TRBJ2-6 and V is TRBV11-2; the D is unclear. Deletions cut 0 bases from V and 5 bases from J, with 14 bases between. This CDR3 has 17 amino acids. CDR1 SGHAT and CDR2 FQNNGV come from the germline V gene. The CDR3 DNA sequence: TGTGCCAGCAGCTTAGATGTTCCGCTAACGAGGGCCAACGTCCTGACTTTC. This sequence encodes CASSLDVPLTRANVLTF.

This clonotype was recorded at least ten times. This chain connects TRBV6-2 or TRBV6-3 to TRBJ2-5; D remains unclear. Germline-derived CDR1 and CDR2 are MNHEY and SVGEGT. CDR3 length equals 13 residues. V lost 2 bases and J lost 7, with 11 bases in between. CDR3 sequence: CASSYERIGTQYF. CDR3 DNA: TGTGCCAGCAGTTACGAGAGAATTGGGACCCAGTACTTC.

This clonotype was seen many times. The rearrangement joins TRBV19 to TRBJ2-7; 7 bases are a match to TRBD1. Per germline, CDR1 LNHDA and CDR2 SQIVND (reference sequence). V gave up 6 bases and J gave up 0 bases; unmatched junction bases: 11. The CDR3 has 16 amino acids. CDR3 bases: TGTGCCAGTAGCCAAGGACAGGTGGCTACCTCCTACGAGCAGTACTTC. Residues: CASSQGQVATSYEQYF.

The chain links TRBV18 to TRBJ2-6, with no clear D. V was cut by 2 bases and J by 0 bases, with 23 bases left in between. Germline loops: CDR1 KGHSH, CDR2 LQKENI. The length of the CDR3 is 21 residues. This CDR3 is CASSPGIKLPDQYSGANVLTF. The CDR3 coding sequence is TGTGCCAGCTCACCAGGAATTAAACTCCCCGATCAATACTCTGGGGCCAACGTCCTGACTTTC.

This clonotype was seen repeatedly, ten times or more. The chain employs TRBV20-1 and TRBJ2-7; perhaps D is TRBD1 or TRBD2 (6 bases each). The V gene's germline CDR1 is DFQATT and CDR2 SNEGSKA (reference sequence). The length of the CDR3 is 15 residues. The V and J ends lost 4 bases and 4 bases respectively, with 20 bases between them. The CDR3 region is CSAISGGQRWYEQYF. In nucleotides, the CDR3 is TGCAGTGCTATAAGTGGGGGGCAGAGGTGGTACGAGCAGTACTTC.

This clonotype was detected many times. The chain is built from TRBV29-1 and TRBJ1-1, with no clear D. V was shortened by 4 bases and J by 2 bases, with 8 bases between the two germline ends. The germline CDR1 and CDR2 sequences are SQVTM and ANQGSEA. This CDR3 comprises 12 residues. The CDR3 region is CSVAALNTEAFF. The CDR3, as DNA: TGCAGCGTTGCTGCCCTTAACACTGAAGCTTTCTTT.

The chain employs TRBV19 and TRBJ1-3; 7 bases agree with TRBD1. This CDR3 is built from 15 residues. V dropped 7 bases and J dropped 3; count of bases not matched to a gene: 9. In germline, CDR1 is LNHDA, CDR2 SQIVND (reference sequence). The CDR3 region is CASKTGERRGNTIYF. The CDR3 DNA reads as TGTGCCAGTAAAACAGGGGAACGGCGTGGAAACACCATATATTTT. Full variable domain (rest looked up from reference TRBV19 and TRBJ1-3): DGGITQSPKYLFRKEGQNVTLSCEQNLNHDAMYWYRQDPGQGLRLIYYSQIVNDFQKGDIAEGYSVSREKKESFPLTVTSAQKNPTAFYLCASKTGERRGNTIYFGEGSWLTVV.

The chain has TRBV4-2 and TRBJ2-3; 9 nucleotides align to TRBD1. The ends lost 8 bases at V and 8 bases at J; junction bases unmatched: 14. CDR1 and CDR2 from the germline V gene are LGHNA and YNFKEQ. The CDR3 contains 15 residues. As DNA, the CDR3 is TGTGCCAGCTCGCGGACAGGGGAAGAGAGGGGTACGCAGTATTTT. Encoded protein: CASSRTGEERGTQYF.

In this sample, this clonotype turned up a few times. This sequence joins TRBV10-3 and TRBJ2-3; possible D gene TRBD2, 5 bases. Trimming removed 4 bases from V and 4 bases from J, with 6 bases in between. This CDR3 contains 12 residues. Germline V gene data show CDR1 as ENHRY and CDR2 as SYGVKD. The CDR3 region has the DNA TGTGCCATCAGTGGTAGCGCAGATACGCAGTATTTT. It is translated as CAISGSADTQYF.

A note on this clonotype: It may be a read error: a sequence one base away is much more abundant. The CDR3 bases are TGTGCCAGCAGCAGGCGGACAGGGGACAATCAGCCCCAGCATTTT. As protein: CASSRRTGDNQPQHF. V usage is TRBV7-2 and J usage is TRBJ1-5; 9 nucleotides agree with TRBD1. V gave up 5 bases and J gave up 3 bases; unmatched junction bases: 5. The CDR3 has 15 amino acids. Germline V gene data show CDR1 as SGHTA and CDR2 as FQGNSA.

This clonotype was counted at least ten times. The chain links TRBV5-1 to TRBJ1-2; 8 bases are shared with TRBD1. V was pared by 0 bases and J by 12 bases, with 10 bases of the junction left unmatched. Germline CDR1 and CDR2: SGHRS and YFSETQ. The CDR3 loop spans 14 amino acids. The DNA of the CDR3 is TGCGCCAGCAGCTTGGAGGGACAGGCCCAGGGTCACACCTTC. Its protein product is CASSLEGQAQGHTF.

This chain uses TRBV11-2 with TRBJ2-7; 7 nucleotides match TRBD2. CDR3 length: 15 amino acids. J gave up 7 bases and V 4 bases, and 13 bases lay outside the gene matches. Germline V gene sequence: CDR1 SGHAT, CDR2 FQNNGV. CDR3 sequence: CASSSRLAGTGEQYF. The CDR3 nucleotides are TGTGCCAGCAGCTCCAGACTAGCAGGGACGGGGGAGCAGTACTTC.

In this sample, this clonotype turned up a few times. This chain links TRBV7-9 with TRBJ1-1; 8 bases fit TRBD1. Germline V gene lookup returns CDR1 SEHNR and CDR2 FQNEAQ (reference sequence). The length of the CDR3 is 14 residues. Trimming at V came to 5 bases and at J to 5 bases, leaving 7 bases not matched to a gene. The CDR3: CASSQRTGKTEAFF. In DNA, the CDR3 is TGTGCCAGCAGCCAGCGGACAGGGAAGACTGAAGCTTTCTTT.

This clonotype has only a few counts. This chain connects TRBV20-1 to TRBJ1-2, with D perhaps TRBD1 (5 bases). V lost 3 bases and J 7 bases, leaving 21 bases between the germline ends. This CDR3 is built from 15 residues. Germline CDR1 and CDR2: DFQATT and SNEGSKA (reference sequence). CDR3 sequence (DNA): TGCAGTGCTAGCCGTTCCCGGGACCGGTGCGGTGGCTACACCTTC. Protein product: CSASRSRDRCGGYTF.

This clonotype was seen at least ten times. The chain couples TRBV6-5 to TRBJ2-1; D perhaps matches TRBD1 (7 bases). CDR3 length: 15 residues. Per the germline V gene, CDR1 is MNHEY and CDR2 is SVGAGI. V was shortened by 6 bases and J by 3 bases, with 15 bases between the two germline ends. CDR3 region: CASRRGQGGYNEQFF. The CDR3 nucleotides read TGTGCCAGCAGAAGGGGCCAGGGGGGCTACAATGAGCAGTTCTTC.

This clonotype turned up a few times. This chain links TRBV5-1 with TRBJ1-4, with 7 bases identical to TRBD1. V lost 3 bases and J lost 6; bases outside the gene matches: 5. The CDR3 is 14 residues long. Germline V gene data show CDR1 as SGHRS and CDR2 as YFSETQ. The CDR3: CASSWGGTDEKLFF. The CDR3 DNA reads as TGCGCCAGCAGCTGGGGAGGGACAGATGAAAAACTGTTTTTT.

The chain carries TRBV3-1 and TRBJ2-1; TRBD2 might be the D (6 bases). The length of the CDR3 is 15 residues. Germline V gene data show CDR1 as LGHDT and CDR2 as YNNKEL (reference sequence). V lost 2 bases, J lost 4 bases, and 12 bases lay in between. Here the CDR3 DNA reads TGTGCCAGCAGCCAACCAGTGCGGGGATACAATGAGCAGTTCTTC. Translating it yields CASSQPVRGYNEQFF.

The CDR3 DNA follows: TGTGCCAGCAGCTTAGCGGGAGGCAGCTCGTACTATAATTCACCCCTCCACTTT. Its translation is CASSLAGGSSYYNSPLHF. V is TRBV7-9 and J is TRBJ1-6; D not certain. V was shortened by 0 bases and J by 3 bases, with 15 bases between the two germline ends. CDR3 length equals 18 residues. The germline gives CDR1 SEHNR, CDR2 FQNEAQ (reference sequence).

This clonotype occurred many times. Since a much larger clone is just one base distant, this may be a read error. The chain carries TRBV6-4 and TRBJ2-6, with a possible D match to TRBD1 (5 bases). V was cut by 0 bases and J by 1 base, with 7 bases left in between. The CDR3 totals 16 residues. Germline assignment: CDR1 MRHNA and CDR2 SNTAGT. The CDR3 spells CASSDSTESGANVLTF. The CDR3 coding sequence is TGTGCCAGCAGTGACTCGACAGAGTCTGGGGCCAACGTCCTGACTTTC.

The chain links TRBV18 to TRBJ1-2; possible D gene TRBD1, 5 bases. The CDR3 loop spans 14 amino acids. From germline, CDR1 is KGHSH and CDR2 LQKENI. The V end was cut by 5 bases, the J end by 2 bases, with 12 bases between. CDR3 nucleotides: TGTGCCAGCTCATCGGGAGGGGAAAACTATGGCTACACCTTC. It is translated as CASSSGGENYGYTF.

The genes are TRBV7-2 and TRBJ2-5, with 8 bases aligning to TRBD2. This CDR3 is built from 14 residues. The V gene end was trimmed by 5 bases and the J gene end by 5 bases; junction bases not matched to a gene: 7. CDR1 is SGHTA, CDR2 FQGNSA, per germline. The CDR3 DNA follows: TGTGCCAGCAGCCCCGGGGGGGCCGCGGAGACCCAGTACTTC. It yields the protein CASSPGGAAETQYF.

This clonotype came up many times. In DNA form, the CDR3 reads TGCAGCGTTAGCCCCGACGGGGGAAAGACCCAGTACTTC. Protein product: CSVSPDGGKTQYF. This chain joins TRBV29-1 and TRBJ2-5, with D maybe TRBD2 (6 bases). V was cut by 5 bases and J by 6 bases, with 16 bases left in between. Germline CDR1 reads SQVTM; CDR2 reads ANQGSEA. The CDR3 is 13 residues long.

This chain connects TRBV7-2 to TRBJ1-2, with D possibly TRBD1 on 5 matching bases. The germline CDR1 and CDR2 sequences are SGHTA and FQGNSA. V gave up 5 bases and J gave up 4 bases, with 14 bases separating them. CDR3 size: 14 residues. CDR3 nucleotides: TGTGCCAGCAGCGGGATCGGGACGTTCTATGGCTACACCTTC. Its protein is CASSGIGTFYGYTF.

J is TRBJ2-4 and V is TRBV6-6, with 9 bases matching TRBD1. With V trimmed by 11 bases and J by 13 bases, 18 bases remained unmatched. The CDR3 is 14 residues long. CDR1 is MNHNY and CDR2 is SVGAGI in the germline V gene (reference sequence). Here the CDR3 reads CAGSRQGDYNEQYF. CDR3 bases: TGTGCCGGCTCCCGACAGGGGGACTACAATGAGCAGTACTTC.

V gene TRBV19 combines with J gene TRBJ2-5, with TRBD2 matching 14 bases. The CDR3 has 16 residues. CDR1 is LNHDA, CDR2 SQIVND, per germline (reference sequence). V dropped 6 bases and J dropped 2; count of bases not matched to a gene: 5. The DNA of the CDR3 is TGTGCCAGTAGACTCGGGACTAGCGGGGGACAAGAGACCCAGTACTTC. Translated: CASRLGTSGGQETQYF.

For this clonotype: The junction shows a germline mismatch at one end, possibly a read error. The chain carries TRBV14 and TRBJ2-7; D remains unclear. Germline CDR1 is SGHDN and CDR2 is FVKESK. The CDR3 has 12 amino acids. CDR3: CAGSQDGYEQYF. CDR3 coding DNA: TGTGCCGGCAGCCAAGACGGGTACGAGCAGTACTTC.

This clonotype was detected a few times. The junction does not match germline at one end; this may be a read error. The chain is built from TRBV12-3 or TRBV12-4 and TRBJ1-2, with D maybe TRBD1 (5 bases). The length of the CDR3 is 13 residues. The chain's CDR3 is CASLSGGSYVYTF. The CDR3 DNA follows: TGTGCCAGCCTTTCCGGGGGAAGTTATGTCTACACCTTC.